These 27 T cell receptor beta chains were all obtained from the same sample, sequenced in a study of blood T cell repertoires in COVID-19. Profiling relied on immunoSEQ multiplex PCR, and the TCRdb table lists in-frame clones only, not all of them. In the table there are 150,000 to 200,000 clones, about 85% of which are singletons. The specimen was peripheral blood. Receptors originate from a woman of 80 years or more with acute or convalescent COVID-19.

The chain links TRBV19 to TRBJ1-1; no clear D gene. The CDR3 totals 13 residues. V gave up 5 bases and J gave up 4 bases, with 11 bases separating them. Germline CDR1 is LNHDA and CDR2 is SQIVND (reference sequence). Here the CDR3 reads CASSSRRSTEAFF. The CDR3 DNA sequence: TGTGCCAGTAGTTCAAGACGGAGCACTGAAGCTTTCTTT.

The J gene is TRBJ2-5, the V gene TRBV6-5; 7 nucleotides agree with TRBD2. The germline gives CDR1 MNHEY, CDR2 SVGAGI. V lost 7 bases, J lost 6 bases, and 8 bases stayed unmatched. The CDR3 covers 13 residues. The CDR3 is CASNPGGLQTQYF. CDR3 coding DNA: TGTGCCAGCAACCCCGGGGGGTTGCAGACCCAGTACTTC.

This clone was seen more than once but under ten times. This sequence joins TRBV19 and TRBJ2-3, with no clear D. The length of the CDR3 is 13 residues. Trimming took 3 bases from V and 1 from J, leaving 5 bases between them. Germline loops: CDR1 LNHDA, CDR2 SQIVND (reference sequence). The CDR3: CASSMSGTDTQYF. The DNA of the CDR3 is TGTGCCAGTAGTATGTCGGGCACAGATACGCAGTATTTT.

The chain uses TRBV5-1 and TRBJ1-4; TRBD1 matches 7 bases. The junction had 3 bases not matched to a gene; V was cut back by 4 bases and J by 0 bases. From germline, CDR1 is SGHRS and CDR2 YFSETQ. This CDR3 region has 15 residues. The CDR3 coding sequence is TGCGCCAGCAGCGGACAGGAGGCAACTAATGAAAAACTGTTTTTT. Protein: CASSGQEATNEKLFF. Based on the CDR3 plus reference TRBV5-1 and TRBJ1-4, the full variable domain is KAGVTQTPRYLIKTRGQQVTLSCSPISGHRSVSWYQQTPGQGLQFLFEYFSETQRNKGNFPGRFSGRQFSNSRSEMNVSTLELGDSALYLCASSGQEATNEKLFFGSGTQLSVL.

V gene TRBV7-9 combines with J gene TRBJ1-3, with D possibly matching TRBD1 (5 bases). This CDR3 has 15 amino acids. Looked up from germline, CDR1 is SEHNR and CDR2 is FQNEAQ (reference sequence). V gave up 2 bases and J gave up 0 bases, with 8 bases separating them. CDR3 in amino acids: CASSLSRVSGNTIYF. CDR3 nucleotides: TGTGCCAGCAGCTTATCCAGGGTCTCTGGAAACACCATATATTTT.

The CDR3 here is CASRPDRGHNEQFF. CDR3 DNA: TGTGCCAGCCGCCCGGACAGGGGCCACAATGAGCAGTTCTTC. V and J are TRBV7-9 and TRBJ2-1, with TRBD1 matching 9 bases. CDR3 length: 14 residues. With V trimmed by 8 bases and J by 5 bases, 7 bases remained unmatched. Per the germline V gene, CDR1 is SEHNR and CDR2 is FQNEAQ (reference sequence).

The chain links TRBV7-2 to TRBJ2-6; TRBD2 aligns across 9 bases. V was clipped by 0 bases and J by 3 bases; unmatched bases: 0. The CDR3 spans 16 residues. CDR1 is SGHTA and CDR2 is FQGNSA in the germline V gene. The CDR3 nucleotides read TGTGCCAGCAGCTTAGCTAGCGGGGGTGGGGCCAACGTCCTGACTTTC. Amino acids: CASSLASGGGANVLTF.

The CDR3 loop is CASSVGGGELFF. The CDR3 DNA reads TGTGCCAGCAGCGTAGGAGGCGGGGAGCTGTTTTTT. The chain employs TRBV9 and TRBJ2-2; D is ambiguous. The germline V and J ends were trimmed by 0 bases and 7 bases, with 4 bases remaining between them. This CDR3 has 12 amino acids. Germline CDR1 is SGDLS and CDR2 is YYNGEE.

Notes on this clone: This specimen includes other DNA sequences encoding the same CDR3. The gene calls are TRBV7-2 and TRBJ1-1; the match to TRBD1 covers 7 bases. Germline values: CDR1 SGHTA, CDR2 FQGNSA. This CDR3 region has 14 residues. V gave up 1 base and J gave up 5 bases; unmatched junction bases: 4. The CDR3 DNA reads as TGTGCCAGCAGCTTAGGGTCAGGGGGAACTGAAGCTTTCTTT. This sequence encodes CASSLGSGGTEAFF.

This clone has only a few counts. Different DNA sequences within this sample yield the same CDR3. V gene TRBV29-1 combines with J gene TRBJ1-1; possible D gene TRBD1, 6 bases. Germline V CDR1 and CDR2: SQVTM, ANQGSEA. The CDR3 is 13 amino acids. The V gene lost 1 base and the J gene lost 2 bases, with 8 bases spanning the gap. The CDR3 loop is CSVEGTANTEAFF. CDR3 in DNA: TGCAGCGTTGAAGGGACAGCAAACACTGAAGCTTTCTTT.

This clone came up a few times. The chain recombines TRBV19 with TRBJ1-1; D not certain. CDR1 and CDR2 (germline): LNHDA, SQIVND (reference sequence). V was trimmed by 3 bases and J by 1 base, leaving 9 bases between them. The CDR3 covers 14 residues. As DNA, the CDR3 is TGTGCCAGTAGTATCACACGGGGGAACACTGAAGCTTTCTTT. It specifies CASSITRGNTEAFF.

This chain connects TRBV25-1 to TRBJ1-1; TRBD1 matches 8 bases. The length of the CDR3 is 12 residues. The trim removed 5 bases at V and 11 bases at J, leaving 7 bases unmatched. Germline loops: CDR1 MGHDK, CDR2 SYGVNS. The CDR3 here is CASSKQGGAAFF. In DNA form, the CDR3 reads TGTGCCAGCAGTAAACAGGGGGGCGCCGCTTTCTTT.

Only a few counts were recorded for this clone. The chain recombines TRBV5-1 with TRBJ1-5; 7 nucleotides align to TRBD1. The trim removed 4 bases at V and 5 bases at J, leaving 6 bases unmatched. The germline CDR1 and CDR2 sequences are SGHRS and YFSETQ. This CDR3 comprises 14 residues. The CDR3 sequence: CASSVGTEDQPQHF. For the CDR3, the DNA is TGCGCCAGCAGCGTCGGGACAGAAGATCAGCCCCAGCATTTT. Combining the CDR3 with reference TRBV5-1 and TRBJ1-5 gives the whole variable domain KAGVTQTPRYLIKTRGQQVTLSCSPISGHRSVSWYQQTPGQGLQFLFEYFSETQRNKGNFPGRFSGRQFSNSRSEMNVSTLELGDSALYLCASSVGTEDQPQHFGDGTRLSIL.

The CDR3 region is CASSSLPLAGGNEQFF. The CDR3 DNA is TGCGCCAGCAGCTCCCTTCCACTAGCGGGGGGCAATGAGCAGTTCTTC. V usage is TRBV5-1 and J usage is TRBJ2-1, with 12 bases identical to TRBD2. Germline trimming cut 3 bases from V and 6 bases from J; bases unmatched to any gene: 7. The length of the CDR3 is 16 residues. The germline CDR1 and CDR2 sequences are SGHRS and YFSETQ.

The V call is TRBV5-1, the J call TRBJ1-1, with D perhaps TRBD1 (6 bases). Trimming left V 2 bases short and J 4 bases short, with 9 bases between. The length of the CDR3 is 13 residues. Per germline, CDR1 SGHRS and CDR2 YFSETQ. CDR3 nucleotides: TGCGCCAGCAGCTTACAGGGTGGCACTGAAGCTTTCTTT. Amino acids: CASSLQGGTEAFF.

This clone was seen only once. The chain recombines TRBV2 with TRBJ2-2, with D perhaps TRBD2 (6 bases). CDR3 size: 13 residues. Trimming took off 8 bases at V and 4 bases at J, with 11 bases between the two ends. CDR1 is SNHLY, CDR2 FYNNEI, per germline. CDR3 nucleotide sequence: TGTGCCAGCCGTCGGGGGTCCACCGGGGAGCTGTTTTTT. Amino acid sequence: CASRRGSTGELFF.

CDR3 protein: CASSHSRRADTQYF. The CDR3 DNA reads TGCGCCAGCAGCCATAGCAGACGGGCAGATACGCAGTATTTT. The chain is built from TRBV4-1 and TRBJ2-3; D ambiguous. V was cut by 3 bases and J by 4 bases, with 11 bases left in between. The CDR3 covers 14 residues. Germline CDR1 MGHRA, CDR2 YSYEKL.

The table lists this clone with a count of one. The rearrangement links TRBV5-6 to TRBJ2-7; 9 bases align to TRBD1. This CDR3 is 17 amino acids long. Trimming at V came to 0 bases and at J to 2 bases, leaving 9 bases not matched to a gene. The germline CDR1 and CDR2 sequences are SGHDT and YYEEEE. The CDR3 DNA sequence: TGTGCCAGCAGCTTGGCCATGGGGACAGGGCCGGCCTACGAGCAGTACTTC. As protein: CASSLAMGTGPAYEQYF. Looking up the rest from reference TRBV5-6 and TRBJ2-7 gives the full variable domain: DAGVTQSPTHLIKTRGQQVTLRCSPKSGHDTVSWYQQALGQGPQFIFQYYEEEERQRGNFPDRFSGHQFPNYSSELNVNALLLGDSALYLCASSLAMGTGPAYEQYFGPGTRLTVT.

V gene TRBV4-1 combines with J gene TRBJ2-1, with 7 nucleotides matching TRBD2. The V and J ends lost 2 bases and 7 bases, in that order; junction bases with no gene match: 8. The CDR3 extends over 15 amino acids. CDR1 MGHRA and CDR2 YSYEKL come from the germline V gene. The CDR3 reads CASSQSELAKNEQFF. The CDR3 bases are TGCGCCAGCAGCCAATCGGAACTAGCGAAGAATGAGCAGTTCTTC.

This clone was counted a few times. The V gene is TRBV7-8, the J gene TRBJ1-5, with D possibly being TRBD1 (5 bases). Germline V gene sequence: CDR1 SGHVS, CDR2 FQNEAQ. The CDR3 contains 15 residues. Trimming took off 1 base at V and 7 bases at J, with 14 bases between the two ends. This CDR3 reads CASSLGRVVNQPQHF. The CDR3 DNA is TGTGCCAGCAGCTTAGGCAGGGTTGTGAACCAGCCCCAGCATTTT.

This chain links TRBV10-3 with TRBJ2-3; TRBD2 agrees at 7 bases. Unmatched junction bases numbered 8, after V lost 5 bases and J lost 0 bases. The CDR3 spans 16 residues. Germline V gene lookup returns CDR1 ENHRY and CDR2 SYGVKD. Here the CDR3 DNA reads TGTGCCATCAGTAGATCTAGCGGAACTAGCACAGATACGCAGTATTTT. Amino acid sequence: CAISRSSGTSTDTQYF.

The J gene is TRBJ1-4, the V gene TRBV6-4; D is possibly TRBD1 (5 bases). Trimming shortened V by 3 bases and J by 5 bases, and 13 bases separated the two germline ends. The CDR3 consists of 15 residues. Germline CDR1 and CDR2: MRHNA and SNTAGT. The CDR3 loop reads CASSENGGENEKLFF. DNA for the CDR3: TGTGCCAGCAGTGAAAACGGGGGGGAAAATGAAAAACTGTTTTTT.

In its sample, this clone was seen once. The chain carries TRBV3-1 (or the pseudogene TRBV3-2) and TRBJ1-1; 10 bases line up with TRBD1. This CDR3 comprises 15 residues. J lost 1 base, V lost 4 bases, and 3 bases had no gene match. Germline V CDR1 and CDR2: LGHDT, YNNKEL (reference sequence). The CDR3 bases are TGTGCCAGCAGCCCTCGGACAGGGGGGAACACTGAAGCTTTCTTT. Translating it yields CASSPRTGGNTEAFF.

This sequence joins TRBV14 and TRBJ1-3, with a weak D call TRBD1 (5 bases). Trimming left V 4 bases short and J 0 bases short, with 13 bases between. Germline lookup yields CDR1 SGHDN and CDR2 FVKESK. CDR3 length equals 16 residues. CDR3 sequence reads: CASSPLGGASGNTIYF. DNA of the CDR3: TGTGCCAGCAGCCCGCTCGGCGGGGCCTCTGGAAACACCATATATTTT.

The chain joins TRBV19 to TRBJ1-5, with TRBD1 identical over 7 bases. Germline CDR1 and CDR2: LNHDA and SQIVND (reference sequence). V trimming: 9 bases; J trimming: 2 bases; junction bases outside the gene matches: 7. This CDR3 region has 14 residues. CDR3 protein: CASKDRVGNQPQHF. CDR3 coding DNA: TGTGCCAGCAAAGACAGGGTTGGCAATCAGCCCCAGCATTTT.

The V call is TRBV19, the J call TRBJ2-7, with 7 positions matching TRBD1. Germline CDR1 is LNHDA and CDR2 is SQIVND (reference sequence). The CDR3 sequence is 12 residues long. The ends lost 5 bases at V and 3 bases at J; junction bases unmatched: 1. CDR3 protein: CASSAGGYEQYF. The DNA for the CDR3 is TGTGCCAGTAGTGCAGGGGGCTACGAGCAGTACTTC.

This clone was seen only once. The chain has TRBV5-1 and TRBJ2-5; 8 bases are shared with TRBD2. The germline gives CDR1 SGHRS, CDR2 YFSETQ. CDR3 size: 15 residues. Trimming took 5 bases from V and 0 from J; bases not matched to a gene: 6. The CDR3 region has the DNA TGCGCCAGCAGAAGCGGGGGTACTTACCAAGAGACCCAGTACTTC. Its protein is CASRSGGTYQETQYF. Full variable domain (outside the CDR3, taken from reference TRBV5-1 and TRBJ2-5): KAGVTQTPRYLIKTRGQQVTLSCSPISGHRSVSWYQQTPGQGLQFLFEYFSETQRNKGNFPGRFSGRQFSNSRSEMNVSTLELGDSALYLCASRSGGTYQETQYFGPGTRLLVL.